The 18 T cell receptor beta chains listed next were all sequenced from one sample in a study of neurological immune-mediated disorders (dated by TCRdb to about 2019). Libraries were prepared through 5' RACE. The sequencing machine was an Illumina HiSeq 2500. TCRdb cleaned the public reads at Q25 with fastp, built clones with MiXCR and kept in-frame beta chains. CDR3 protein duplicates are merged, each entry listing the most common genes and DNA. This sample holds 30,000 to 35,000 distinct CDR3 sequences; approximately 22% were observed only once. The ten top clones hold 25% to 30% of the sample. The specimen sequenced was CD4+ T cells from blood. All receptors derive from a man aged 50-59 years with HTLV-1-associated myelopathy (HAM/TSP).

The chain recombines TRBV7-6 with TRBJ2-1; possibly TRBD1 for D (5 bases). The germline CDR1 and CDR2 sequences are SGHVS and FNYEAQ. The CDR3 extends over 16 amino acids. Trimming removed 5 bases at V and 7 bases at J, with 21 bases between. As DNA, the CDR3 is TGTGCCAGCAGCCAACGACAGTCTACCCGTGGAAATGAGCAGTTCTTC. Its protein is CASSQRQSTRGNEQFF.

There are a few counts of this clonotype. The rearrangement joins TRBV5-1 to TRBJ2-5, with D possibly TRBD1 on 6 matching bases. The CDR3 is 14 amino acids. Per germline, CDR1 SGHRS and CDR2 YFSETQ. Trimming shortened V by 2 bases and J by 2 bases, and 10 bases separated the two germline ends. CDR3 sequence reads: CASSFPGQQETQYF. In DNA, the CDR3 is TGCGCCAGCAGCTTCCCTGGACAGCAAGAGACCCAGTACTTC.

Many counts were recorded for this clonotype. V usage is TRBV5-4 and J usage is TRBJ2-7, with D uncertain. V was pared by 4 bases and J by 7 bases, with 18 bases between. This CDR3 is built from 14 residues. Germline V gene data show CDR1 as SGHNT and CDR2 as YYREEE (reference sequence). CDR3 sequence reads: CASSPWAAALEQYF. The CDR3 DNA sequence: TGTGCCAGCAGCCCCTGGGCGGCGGCCTTGGAGCAGTACTTC. Supplemented by reference TRBV5-4 and TRBJ2-7, the full variable domain reads ETGVTQSPTHLIKTRGQQVTLRCSSQSGHNTVSWYQQALGQGPQFIFQYYREEENGRGNFPPRFSGLQFPNYSSELNVNALELDDSALYLCASSPWAAALEQYFGPGTRLTVT.

This clonotype has a handful of counts. The V and J genes are TRBV10-3 and TRBJ2-7; possibly TRBD2 for D (6 bases). CDR1 is ENHRY and CDR2 is SYGVKD in the germline V gene. Trimming took 6 bases from V and 2 from J, leaving 14 bases between them. This CDR3 spans 14 amino acids. This CDR3 reads CAIRGTSSTYEQYF. Written as DNA, the CDR3 is TGTGCCATCAGGGGGACTTCCTCCACCTACGAGCAGTACTTC.

The sample holds many counts of this clonotype. This rearrangement joins TRBV7-8 to TRBJ2-2; 8 bases match TRBD1. The CDR3 is 17 residues long. V lost 5 bases and J lost 1; bases outside the gene matches: 9. Germline values: CDR1 SGHVS, CDR2 FQNEAQ. The CDR3 sequence: CASSRFAGTGNTGELFF. The CDR3 DNA is TGTGCCAGCAGCCGTTTTGCCGGGACAGGGAACACCGGGGAGCTGTTTTTT.

The genes are TRBV5-1 and TRBJ2-7, with a possible D match to TRBD2 (6 bases). Trimming took 3 bases from V and 9 from J, leaving 13 bases between them. CDR3 size: 12 residues. Germline CDR1 reads SGHRS; CDR2 reads YFSETQ. Written as DNA, the CDR3 is TGCGCCAGCAGCTGGACGTCAGCGGGGCAGTACTTC. As protein: CASSWTSAGQYF.

This clonotype was picked up a small number of times. The CDR3 region has the DNA TGCGCCAGCAGCTTACAGGGGGCCCAATTTAGTCGGAATGAAAAACTGTTTTTT. It specifies CASSLQGAQFSRNEKLFF. The V gene is TRBV5-1, the J gene TRBJ1-4; TRBD1 matches 9 bases. Germline V gene data show CDR1 as SGHRS and CDR2 as YFSETQ. CDR3 length equals 18 residues. V trimming: 2 bases; J trimming: 5 bases; junction bases outside the gene matches: 13.

This clonotype was observed at least ten times. The V and J genes are TRBV3-1 and TRBJ1-6, with TRBD1 matching 8 bases. The CDR3 sequence is 13 residues long. Germline V gene lookup returns CDR1 LGHDT and CDR2 YNNKEL (reference sequence). V lost 3 bases and J lost 8; bases outside the gene matches: 0. CDR3 loop: CASSQTGDSPLHF. DNA for the CDR3: TGTGCCAGCAGCCAGACAGGGGATTCACCCCTCCACTTT.

This clonotype was counted ten times or more. CDR3 in amino acids: CASSQPGNTQYF. The CDR3, as DNA: TGTGCCAGCAGCCAACCGGGAAATACGCAGTATTTT. The chain employs TRBV4-2 and TRBJ2-3, with D tentatively TRBD2 (5 bases). This CDR3 region has 12 residues. V was cut by 2 bases and J by 7 bases, with 7 bases left in between. Germline lookup yields CDR1 LGHNA and CDR2 YNFKEQ.

This clonotype was seen at least ten times. This rearrangement joins TRBV29-1 to TRBJ2-2, with 8 positions matching TRBD2. CDR1 is SQVTM and CDR2 is ANQGSEA in the germline V gene. The CDR3 covers 15 residues. V trimming: 5 bases; J trimming: 1 base; junction bases outside the gene matches: 6. In nucleotides, the CDR3 is TGCAGCGTTCTAGCGGGCTCGGGGAACACCGGGGAGCTGTTTTTT. This gives the protein CSVLAGSGNTGELFF.

This clonotype was picked up many times. The CDR3 loop is CASSLELAGGSGYTF. The CDR3 nucleotides are TGTGCCAGCAGCTTAGAGTTGGCAGGGGGAAGTGGCTACACCTTC. This rearrangement joins TRBV7-8 to TRBJ1-2; 7 nucleotides match TRBD1. The V and J ends lost 1 base and 7 bases, in that order; junction bases with no gene match: 9. The length of the CDR3 is 15 residues. Germline CDR1 is SGHVS and CDR2 is FQNEAQ.

CDR3 coding DNA: TGTGCCAGCAGTATTCTAAACCATGGCTACACCTTC. Amino acids: CASSILNHGYTF. This chain links TRBV12-3 or TRBV12-4 with TRBJ1-2; D gene uncertain. With 5 bases removed from V and 6 bases from J, the gap between germline ends came to 10 bases. CDR3 length equals 12 residues.

This clonotype occurred many times. The rearrangement uses TRBV7-9 and TRBJ1-6; unclear D gene. V was pared by 5 bases and J by 7 bases, with 12 bases between. CDR1 SEHNR and CDR2 FQNEAQ come from the germline V gene (reference sequence). This CDR3 spans 14 amino acids. The CDR3: CASSKSSGNSPLHF. CDR3 DNA: TGTGCCAGCAGCAAGAGTTCCGGCAATTCACCCCTCCACTTT.

This clonotype was recorded many times. The rearrangement links TRBV27 to TRBJ2-6; 11 bases are a match to TRBD1. The germline CDR1 and CDR2 sequences are MNHEY and SMNVEV (reference sequence). The CDR3 totals 18 residues. Trimming cost V 3 bases and J 0 bases; bases outside gene matches: 4. The CDR3 DNA reads as TGTGCCAGCAGTTTTGGGACAGGGGGGATCTCTGGGGCCAACGTCCTGACTTTC. This sequence encodes CASSFGTGGISGANVLTF.

This clonotype was counted at least ten times. This chain uses TRBV7-2 with TRBJ2-3; TRBD2 aligns across 11 bases. This CDR3 comprises 15 residues. Germline V gives CDR1 SGHTA, CDR2 FQGNSA. V shed 5 bases, J shed 1 base, and the junction held 2 bases outside the gene matches. CDR3 residues: CASSLSGRGTDTQYF. The CDR3 coding sequence is TGTGCCAGCAGCCTTAGCGGGAGGGGCACAGATACGCAGTATTTT.

This clonotype came up many times. The V gene is TRBV9, the J gene TRBJ1-6, with 8 bases lining up with TRBD1. V dropped 2 bases and J dropped 10; count of bases not matched to a gene: 5. Germline assignment: CDR1 SGDLS and CDR2 YYNGEE. The CDR3 runs to 14 residues. The CDR3 reads CASSVQGAESPLHF. The CDR3, as DNA: TGTGCCAGCAGCGTGCAGGGGGCCGAGTCACCCCTCCACTTT.

The sample holds many counts of this clonotype. V usage is TRBV5-1 and J usage is TRBJ2-5; the match to TRBD2 covers 8 bases. CDR3 length equals 19 residues. CDR1 and CDR2 from the germline V gene are SGHRS and YFSETQ. The V segment lost 5 bases and the J segment 3 bases; nucleotides outside the gene matches: 21. In DNA form, the CDR3 reads TGCGCCAGCAGTTTCGTGTCCTTTATAGCGGCGGGAGGAGAAGAGACCCAGTACTTC. Translating it yields CASSFVSFIAAGGEETQYF.

This clonotype was seen ten or more times. The chain employs TRBV7-3 and TRBJ2-7, with 10 bases lining up with TRBD2. V shed 1 base, J shed 6 bases, and the junction held 6 bases outside the gene matches. CDR1 and CDR2 from the germline V gene are SGHTA and FQGTGA. The CDR3 is 15 amino acids. The CDR3 DNA follows: TGTGCCAGCAGCTTAATGCCTAGCGGGAGAGGCGAGCAGTACTTC. This gives the protein CASSLMPSGRGEQYF.